This T cell receptor beta chain was documented in a study of blood T cell repertoires in COVID-19. Study as a whole: Donors in the United States, Italy and Spain gave samples during acute or convalescent COVID-19.

Authors' methods: Counts of nucleated cells, estimated from reference gene primer amplification, were obtained. Clones were sequenced by immunoSEQ multiplex PCR, and TCRdb holds only the in-frame ones, with some missing. V, J and clone size were drawn from that table, and D and trimming were deduced from the DNA. The sample lists about 270,000 clones, around nine tenths occurring once. Residents of 24 US areas, aged about 18 to 89 years, made up the participants. Participants' reported clinical history set cohort assignment. The trim removed 6 bases at V and 2 bases at J, leaving 4 bases unmatched. Germline CDR1 and CDR2: MDHEN and SYDVKM. The CDR3 sequence is 14 residues long.

The TCR was taken from a woman between 18 and 30 years old who had recovered from COVID-19. The source material was PBMCs or T cells enriched from blood (not recorded which). The chain links TRBV28 to TRBJ2-7; TRBD2 agrees at 10 bases. The CDR3 spells CASRLAGAPYEQYF. The CDR3 region has the DNA TGTGCCAGCAGGCTAGCGGGAGCCCCCTACGAGCAGTACTTC.